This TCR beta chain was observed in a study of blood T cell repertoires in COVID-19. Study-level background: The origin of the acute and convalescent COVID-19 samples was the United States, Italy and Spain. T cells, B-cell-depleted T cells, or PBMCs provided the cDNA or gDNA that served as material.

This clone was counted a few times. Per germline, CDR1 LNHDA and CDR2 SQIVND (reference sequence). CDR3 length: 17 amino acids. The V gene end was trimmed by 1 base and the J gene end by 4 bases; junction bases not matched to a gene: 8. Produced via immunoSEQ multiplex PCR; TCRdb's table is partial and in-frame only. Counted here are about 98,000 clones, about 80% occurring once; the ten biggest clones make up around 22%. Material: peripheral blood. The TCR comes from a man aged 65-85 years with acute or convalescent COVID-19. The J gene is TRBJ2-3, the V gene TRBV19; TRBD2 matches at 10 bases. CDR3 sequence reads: CASSIGGLAVGADTQYF. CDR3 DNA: TGTGCCAGTAGTATAGGTGGACTAGCGGTAGGCGCAGATACGCAGTATTTT.